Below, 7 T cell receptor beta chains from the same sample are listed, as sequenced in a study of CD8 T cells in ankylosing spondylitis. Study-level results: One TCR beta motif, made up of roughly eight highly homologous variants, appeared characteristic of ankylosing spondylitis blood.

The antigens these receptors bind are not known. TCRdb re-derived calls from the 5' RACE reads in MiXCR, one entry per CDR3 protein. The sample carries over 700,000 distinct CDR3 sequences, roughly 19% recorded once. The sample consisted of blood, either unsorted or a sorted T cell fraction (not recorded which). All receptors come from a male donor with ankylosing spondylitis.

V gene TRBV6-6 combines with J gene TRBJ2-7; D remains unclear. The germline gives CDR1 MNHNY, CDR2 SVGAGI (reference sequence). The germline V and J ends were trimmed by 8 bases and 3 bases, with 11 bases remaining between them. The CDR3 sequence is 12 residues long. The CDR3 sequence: CASGFGDYEQYF. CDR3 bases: TGTGCCAGCGGATTTGGGGACTACGAGCAGTACTTC.

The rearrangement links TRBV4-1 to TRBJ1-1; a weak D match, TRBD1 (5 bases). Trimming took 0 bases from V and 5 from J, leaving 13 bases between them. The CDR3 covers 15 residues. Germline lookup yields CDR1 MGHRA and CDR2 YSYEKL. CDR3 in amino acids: CASSQDHGGRTEAFF. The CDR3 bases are TGCGCCAGCAGCCAAGATCACGGGGGTCGGACTGAAGCTTTCTTT.

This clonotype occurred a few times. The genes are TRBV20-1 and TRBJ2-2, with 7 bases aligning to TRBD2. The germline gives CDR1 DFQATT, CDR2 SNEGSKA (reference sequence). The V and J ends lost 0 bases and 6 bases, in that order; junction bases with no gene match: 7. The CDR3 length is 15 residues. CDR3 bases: TGCAGTGCTAGAGATTGGGGGAGGGGCGCCGGGGAGCTGTTTTTT. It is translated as CSARDWGRGAGELFF.

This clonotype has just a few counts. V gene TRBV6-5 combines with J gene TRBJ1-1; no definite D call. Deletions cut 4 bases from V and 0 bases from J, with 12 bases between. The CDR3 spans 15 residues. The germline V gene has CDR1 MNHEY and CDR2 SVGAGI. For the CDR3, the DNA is TGTGCCAGCAGTTCCCGGCCACGGCTGAACACTGAAGCTTTCTTT. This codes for CASSSRPRLNTEAFF.

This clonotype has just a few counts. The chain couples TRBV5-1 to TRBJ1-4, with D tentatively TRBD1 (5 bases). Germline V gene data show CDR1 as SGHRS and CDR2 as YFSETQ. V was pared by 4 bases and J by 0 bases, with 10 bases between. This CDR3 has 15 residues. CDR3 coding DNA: TGCGCCAGCAGCAACTCAGGGTCAACTAATGAAAAACTGTTTTTT. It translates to CASSNSGSTNEKLFF. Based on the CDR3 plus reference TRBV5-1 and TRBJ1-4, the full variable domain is KAGVTQTPRYLIKTRGQQVTLSCSPISGHRSVSWYQQTPGQGLQFLFEYFSETQRNKGNFPGRFSGRQFSNSRSEMNVSTLELGDSALYLCASSNSGSTNEKLFFGSGTQLSVL.

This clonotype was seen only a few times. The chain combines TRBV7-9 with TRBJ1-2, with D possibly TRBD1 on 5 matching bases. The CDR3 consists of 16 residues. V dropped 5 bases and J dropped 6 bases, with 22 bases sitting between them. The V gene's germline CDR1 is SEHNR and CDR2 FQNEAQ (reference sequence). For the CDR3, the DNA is TGTGCCAGCAGCATGGCCGGGACCCCCGTTATTGATGGCTACACCTTC. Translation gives CASSMAGTPVIDGYTF.

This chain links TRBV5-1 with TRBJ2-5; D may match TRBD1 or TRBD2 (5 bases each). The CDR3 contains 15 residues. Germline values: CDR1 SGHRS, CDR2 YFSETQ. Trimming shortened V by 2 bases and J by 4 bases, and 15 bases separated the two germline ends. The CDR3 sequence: CASSLKFGGGETQYF. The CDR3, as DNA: TGCGCCAGCAGCTTAAAATTCGGTGGGGGAGAGACCCAGTACTTC.